Listed here are 19 T cell receptor beta chains from one sample, sequenced in a study of naive and memory T cell subsets. TCR cDNA received a 3' ligated oligonucleotide that carried a UMI. Amplification of ligated cDNA took four PCR rounds with SP2 and nested alpha and beta constant primers. TCRdb itself ran the 5' RACE reads through MiXCR, one entry per CDR3 protein. The sample records roughly 62,000 distinct CDR3 sequences, around 7.3% being singletons. All receptors come from a male donor in good health.

This clonotype was recorded at least ten times. The CDR3 protein is CSTFYQETQYF. For the CDR3, the DNA is TGCAGCACCTTCTACCAAGAGACCCAGTACTTC. The rearrangement joins TRBV29-1 to TRBJ2-5; D is uncertain. Trimming stripped 8 bases from V and 0 bases from J, with 7 bases between. This CDR3 is built from 11 residues. Germline V gene data show CDR1 as SQVTM and CDR2 as ANQGSEA.

There are many counts of this clonotype. The chain combines TRBV19 with TRBJ1-5; 9 positions agree with TRBD1. The CDR3 totals 15 residues. Trimming cost V 4 bases and J 3 bases; bases outside gene matches: 4. Germline CDR1 LNHDA, CDR2 SQIVND (reference sequence). The CDR3 loop reads CASSTDRGDNQPQHF. CDR3 in DNA: TGTGCCAGTAGTACGGACAGGGGCGACAATCAGCCCCAGCATTTT.

The V call is TRBV7-9, the J call TRBJ1-6, with TRBD1 matching over 9 bases. Germline V gene lookup returns CDR1 SEHNR and CDR2 FQNEAQ (reference sequence). The CDR3 length is 14 residues. The junction had 5 bases not matched to a gene; V was cut back by 5 bases and J by 9 bases. CDR3 DNA sequence: TGTGCCAGCAGCGACGGACAGGGGCGTTCACCCCTCCACTTT. Protein: CASSDGQGRSPLHF.

This clonotype has more than one count but fewer than ten. In DNA, the CDR3 is TGTGCTAGTGGTTTCCCCGGGACAGGGGGTTTAATCGGCAATCAGCCCCAGCATTTT. Amino acid sequence: CASGFPGTGGLIGNQPQHF. The genes are TRBV12-5 and TRBJ1-5; TRBD1 agrees at 11 bases. J was trimmed by 2 bases and V by 3 bases; bases with no gene match: 12. The CDR3 is 19 amino acids. Looked up from germline, CDR1 is LGHNT and CDR2 is FRNRAP.

At least ten counts were recorded for this clonotype. V gene TRBV6-1 combines with J gene TRBJ2-1, with a possible D match to TRBD2 (5 bases). Germline V gene lookup returns CDR1 MNHNS and CDR2 SASEGT. The CDR3 spans 13 residues. Trimming took 2 bases from V and 6 from J, leaving 8 bases between them. The CDR3 bases are TGTGCCAGCAGTGAACCCCTAGCCAATGAGCAGTTCTTC. Translated, it gives CASSEPLANEQFF.

The table lists this clonotype with many counts. The chain links TRBV6-5 to TRBJ1-4; D is unclear. The length of the CDR3 is 16 residues. The V end lost 0 bases, the J end lost 4 bases, and 12 bases lay between the germline ends. Looked up from germline, CDR1 is MNHEY and CDR2 is SVGAGI. CDR3 sequence (DNA): TGTGCCAGCAGTTACTCGCCGGCCAGCCGTAATGAAAAACTGTTTTTT. Its protein product is CASSYSPASRNEKLFF.

About this clonotype itself: This could be a read error, since a much larger clone is one nucleotide away. V is TRBV12-3 or TRBV12-4 and J is TRBJ2-7; D remains unclear. CDR3 length: 14 amino acids. V was shortened by 5 bases and J by 2 bases, with 13 bases between the two germline ends. CDR3 region: CASSTSRGAYEQYF. The CDR3 bases are TGTGCCAGCAGTACCTCGAGAGGCGCCTACGAGCAGTACTTC.

This clonotype has ten or more counts. The rearrangement links TRBV7-9 to TRBJ2-7, with TRBD1 matching 8 bases. V lost 4 bases and J lost 3; bases outside the gene matches: 5. The V gene's germline CDR1 is SEHNR and CDR2 FQNEAQ (reference sequence). The CDR3 totals 14 residues. In nucleotides, the CDR3 is TGTGCCAGCAGCTCCCAGGGGGCGATCTACGAGCAGTACTTC. Encoded protein: CASSSQGAIYEQYF.

This chain links TRBV27 with TRBJ2-1, with 9 nucleotides matching TRBD1. The CDR3 contains 15 residues. Trimming cost V 5 bases and J 6 bases; bases outside gene matches: 8. CDR1 MNHEY and CDR2 SMNVEV come from the germline V gene (reference sequence). CDR3 in DNA: TGTGCCAGCAGTGCCGGGACAGGGATCCCCAATGAGCAGTTCTTC. It encodes CASSAGTGIPNEQFF.

This clonotype has only a few counts. The chain has TRBV5-1 and TRBJ2-6; D unclear. V gave up 4 bases and J gave up 3 bases, with 8 bases separating them. Germline V CDR1 and CDR2: SGHRS, YFSETQ. This CDR3 is 14 amino acids long. The CDR3 region has the DNA TGCGCCAGCAGCGGTGACGGTGGGGCCAACGTCCTGACTTTC. As protein: CASSGDGGANVLTF.

V gene TRBV5-1 combines with J gene TRBJ2-7; D call uncertain. The germline gives CDR1 SGHRS, CDR2 YFSETQ. V lost 1 base and J 1 base, leaving 6 bases between the germline ends. CDR3 size: 13 residues. CDR3 sequence: CASSLTVSYEQYF. CDR3 DNA: TGCGCCAGCAGCTTGACTGTTTCCTACGAGCAGTACTTC.

This clonotype appeared many times. The V and J genes are TRBV3-1 and TRBJ2-1; D is uncertain. Germline V CDR1 and CDR2: LGHDT, YNNKEL (reference sequence). V was cut by 1 base and J by 9 bases, with 7 bases left in between. The CDR3 has 12 amino acids. The CDR3 region has the DNA TGTGCCAGCAGCCAAGTCGGGTCTGAGCAGTTCTTC. This sequence encodes CASSQVGSEQFF.

This clonotype was observed a handful of times. The chain couples TRBV6-6 to TRBJ2-5, with TRBD2 matching over 14 bases. J was trimmed by 4 bases and V by 7 bases; bases with no gene match: 8. Germline V CDR1 and CDR2: MNHNY, SVGAGI (reference sequence). This CDR3 is built from 16 residues. CDR3 DNA sequence: TGTGCCAGCAAGATTGGACTAGCGGGAGGAAGAGAGACCCAGTACTTC. Encoded protein: CASKIGLAGGRETQYF.

In its sample, this clonotype was seen a few times. The J gene is TRBJ2-1, the V gene TRBV20-1, with TRBD2 as a possible D gene (5 bases). This CDR3 is 14 amino acids long. Trimming removed 1 base from V and 3 bases from J, with 10 bases in between. CDR1 is DFQATT, CDR2 SNEGSKA, per germline (reference sequence). The CDR3 DNA sequence: TGCAGTGCTAGAGTACAGCGGAACTACAATGAGCAGTTCTTC. The encoded protein is CSARVQRNYNEQFF.

This clonotype was recorded many times. The V gene is TRBV5-1, the J gene TRBJ2-7; 9 nucleotides match TRBD2. The CDR3 sequence is 14 residues long. Germline-derived CDR1 and CDR2 are SGHRS and YFSETQ. V shed 2 bases and J 6 bases; nucleotides not matched to a gene: 6. The CDR3 is CASSLVAGEVEQYF. Here the CDR3 DNA reads TGCGCCAGCAGCTTAGTAGCGGGAGAAGTCGAGCAGTACTTC. Full variable domain (remainder filled in from reference TRBV5-1 and TRBJ2-7): KAGVTQTPRYLIKTRGQQVTLSCSPISGHRSVSWYQQTPGQGLQFLFEYFSETQRNKGNFPGRFSGRQFSNSRSEMNVSTLELGDSALYLCASSLVAGEVEQYFGPGTRLTVT.

This clonotype occurred many times. The chain employs TRBV2 and TRBJ2-2, with D hard to call. From germline, CDR1 is SNHLY and CDR2 FYNNEI. Trimming cost V 7 bases and J 0 bases, with 12 bases left between them. The CDR3 covers 15 residues. The CDR3 DNA follows: TGTGCCAGCAACCGTGACGGAGCGAACACCGGGGAGCTGTTTTTT. It specifies CASNRDGANTGELFF.

The chain employs TRBV19 and TRBJ2-3; D remains ambiguous. This CDR3 comprises 13 residues. Trimming cost V 3 bases and J 2 bases, with 6 bases left between them. Germline CDR1 and CDR2: LNHDA and SQIVND (reference sequence). The DNA of the CDR3 is TGTGCCAGTAGTATTAGTTTCACAGATACGCAGTATTTT. Protein product: CASSISFTDTQYF.

J is TRBJ2-1 and V is TRBV6-1; 8 nucleotides align to TRBD1. After removal of 6 bases from V and 0 bases from J, the junction contained 7 bases not matched to a gene. The germline CDR1 and CDR2 sequences are MNHNS and SASEGT. CDR3 size: 16 residues. CDR3 nucleotides: TGTGCCAGCAGCCGCCGACAGGGGAGCTCCTACAATGAGCAGTTCTTC. This encodes CASSRRQGSSYNEQFF.

This clonotype was detected many times. The CDR3 nucleotides are TGTGCCAGCAGCTTAGAGGCAGGGAGAAACACTGAAGCTTTCTTT. This codes for CASSLEAGRNTEAFF. V gene TRBV7-9 combines with J gene TRBJ1-1; TRBD1 is a possible D gene (5 bases). From germline, CDR1 is SEHNR and CDR2 FQNEAQ (reference sequence). Trimming removed 1 base from V and 2 bases from J, with 11 bases in between. CDR3 length: 15 amino acids.